The T cell receptor (beta chain) under discussion was sequenced for a study of CD8+CD57+ T cells in acquired aplastic anemia. Profiling of TCR beta VDJ combinations and CDR3 sequences used genomic DNA as template. TCRdb re-called the reads through MiXCR, storing one row per CDR3 protein. The repertoire consists of around 21,000 distinct CDR3 sequences, with around 40% occurring once and the leading ten covering 70% to 90%. After removal of 4 bases from V and 3 bases from J, the junction contained 1 base not matched to a gene. CDR1 is SGHRS, CDR2 YFSETQ, per germline. The CDR3 sequence is 13 residues long. Concerning this clonotype itself: Its antigen remains unknown.

Patients selected for sequencing had displayed CD8+CD57+ cell expansion by flow cytometry. All patients had severe acquired aplastic anemia. There was no therapy given to any patient before the blood sampling took place. The study, taken as a whole, reports: The study identified more than 25 CD8+ CDR3 sequences shared by patients and controls. Patient-derived CD8+CD57+ populations exhibited diminished diversity relative to total CD4+ and CD8+ pools.

The clonotype originates from a human donor with aplastic anemia. The V and J genes are TRBV5-1 and TRBJ2-1; TRBD1 aligns across 7 bases. The sequencing sample was made of CD8+CD57+ T cells sorted from PBMCs. Indicated subset: bead-enriched CD8+CD57+ effector memory T cells from SAA patients. The CDR3 DNA sequence: TGCGCCAGCAGCCGGGACAGCTACAATGAGCAGTTCTTC. It specifies CASSRDSYNEQFF.